This T cell receptor beta chain was observed in a study of blood T cell repertoires in COVID-19. Germline V lookup: CDR1 SGHTA, CDR2 FQGTGA. The CDR3 extends over 17 amino acids. Trimming took 2 bases from V and 4 from J; bases not matched to a gene: 8. Profiled with immunoSEQ multiplex PCR; TCRdb holds only in-frame clones, not every one. Here the sample spans around 15,000 clones, roughly 84% being singletons. This receptor was obtained from a human donor in a cohort sampled during active COVID-19. This chain uses TRBV7-3 with TRBJ2-5; 12 nucleotides agree with TRBD2. Sequencing used peripheral blood. CDR3 nucleotide sequence: TGTGCCAGCAGCTTAGGACTAGCGGGGTTCGCCCCAGAGACCCAGTACTTC. Its translation: CASSLGLAGFAPETQYF.